This entry lists 6 T cell receptor beta chains sequenced from one sample in a study of shared clonotypes between healthy human individuals. TCRdb keeps only in-frame clones here, not all; method: immunoSEQ multiplex PCR. The sample shows more than 400,000 clones, roughly 95% of them seen only once. The sample was naive CD4+ T cells sorted from blood. Subset specified: CD45RA+ positively selected. The source of these receptors is a young woman in good health.

The rearrangement joins TRBV7-2 to TRBJ2-7; a weak D match, TRBD2 (5 bases). The CDR3 is made up of 14 amino acids. Deletions cut 5 bases from V and 0 bases from J, with 11 bases between. Per the germline V gene, CDR1 is SGHTA and CDR2 is FQGNSA. In DNA, the CDR3 is TGTGCCAGCAGCCAGGACTGGAGCTCCTACGAGCAGTACTTC. Protein product: CASSQDWSSYEQYF.

V is TRBV28 and J is TRBJ2-1; D remains unclear. CDR3 length equals 12 residues. V lost 2 bases to trimming and J lost 7 bases, with 6 bases between them. The germline CDR1 and CDR2 sequences are MDHEN and SYDVKM. CDR3 region: CASSLRLNEQFF. The CDR3 DNA sequence: TGTGCCAGCAGTTTAAGACTGAATGAGCAGTTCTTC.

This CDR3 is CSVGRDTGNTIYF. CDR3 nucleotide sequence: TGCAGCGTTGGGAGGGATACTGGAAACACCATATATTTT. The V gene is TRBV29-1, the J gene TRBJ1-3; D is unresolved. Looked up from germline, CDR1 is SQVTM and CDR2 is ANQGSEA. The CDR3 consists of 13 residues. Trimming cost V 4 bases and J 2 bases, with 9 bases left between them. The full variable domain, completed using reference TRBV29-1 and TRBJ1-3, is SAVISQKPSRDICQRGTSLTIQCQVDSQVTMMFWYRQQPGQSLTLIATANQGSEATYESGFVIDKFPISRPNLTFSTLTVSNMSPEDSSIYLCSVGRDTGNTIYFGEGSWLTVV.

This sequence joins TRBV7-2 and TRBJ2-3, with 9 bases matching TRBD2. Unmatched junction bases numbered 13, after V lost 4 bases and J lost 2 bases. Germline CDR1 SGHTA, CDR2 FQGNSA. The CDR3 runs to 18 residues. In nucleotides, the CDR3 is TGTGCCAGCAGCTCCCGGTATGATAGCGGGAGATACACAGATACGCAGTATTTT. Amino acids: CASSSRYDSGRYTDTQYF.

The chain carries TRBV5-5 and TRBJ1-2, with 7 bases that match TRBD1. The length of the CDR3 is 13 residues. Losses at the gene ends were 4 bases for V and 5 bases for J; bases not matched to a gene: 5. Germline CDR1 and CDR2: SGHKS and YYEKEE (reference sequence). CDR3 in DNA: TGTGCCAGCAGCCTGGGACAGCTGTATGGCTACACCTTC. Its translation: CASSLGQLYGYTF.

This chain uses TRBV6-1 with TRBJ2-7; D unclear. Germline CDR1 is MNHNS and CDR2 is SASEGT. The CDR3 runs to 15 residues. The V and J ends lost 5 bases and 0 bases respectively, with 14 bases between them. The CDR3 DNA sequence: TGTGCCAGCAGTATAGACTTACTAAGCTCCTACGAGCAGTACTTC. It translates to CASSIDLLSSYEQYF.